This T cell receptor beta chain was recorded in a study of cytomegalovirus exposure and HLA in healthy donors. Whole-study results and caveats: In a later analysis, TCR beta V- and J-gene trimming showed a link to a missense DCLRE1C variant.

Points on this clone: No antigen is known for it.

CDR1 SGHAT and CDR2 FQDESV come from the germline V gene (reference sequence). The CDR3 spans 17 residues. The ends lost 1 base at V and 5 bases at J; junction bases unmatched: 10. It was with 60 Vbeta and 13 Jbeta primers that the PCR ran. Here immunoSEQ multiplex PCR was the method, and the copy in TCRdb shows in-frame clones only, minus some. The sample holds 110,000 to 150,000 clones, approximately 78% seen once. The receptor comes from a woman between 18 and 29 years old in good health and CMV-seropositive. The V call is TRBV11-1, the J call TRBJ2-5; 10 bases match TRBD1. Specimen: PBMCs. DNA of the CDR3: TGTGCCAGCAGCTTAGTAGCCCGGGACAGGGGAGGGGAGACCCAGTACTTC. It codes for CASSLVARDRGGETQYF.